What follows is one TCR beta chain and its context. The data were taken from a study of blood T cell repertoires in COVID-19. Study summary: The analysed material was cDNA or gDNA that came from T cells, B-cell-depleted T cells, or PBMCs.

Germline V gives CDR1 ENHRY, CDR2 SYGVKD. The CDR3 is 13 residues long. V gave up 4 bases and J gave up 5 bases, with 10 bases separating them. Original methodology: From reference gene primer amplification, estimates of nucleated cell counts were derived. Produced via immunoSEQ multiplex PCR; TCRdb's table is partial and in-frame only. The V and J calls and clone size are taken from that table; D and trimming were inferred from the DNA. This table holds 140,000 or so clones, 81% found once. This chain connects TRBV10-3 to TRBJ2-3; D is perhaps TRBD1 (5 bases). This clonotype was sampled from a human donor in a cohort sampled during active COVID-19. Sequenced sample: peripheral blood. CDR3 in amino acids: CAISATGKDTQYF. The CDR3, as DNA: TGTGCCATCAGTGCTACAGGCAAAGATACGCAGTATTTT.